This T cell receptor beta chain was retrieved from a study of blood T cell repertoires in COVID-19. CDR3 length: 16 amino acids. Germline CDR1 LGHDT, CDR2 YNNKEL (reference sequence). Germline trimming cut 3 bases from V and 7 bases from J; bases unmatched to any gene: 11. The assay was immunoSEQ multiplex PCR, and TCRdb's table has in-frame clones only and misses some. Seen here are some 140,000 clones, nearly 80% observed once, and the top ten hold roughly 1.8%. The origin of this receptor is a man aged 80 or over with acute or convalescent COVID-19. The V and J genes are TRBV3-1 (or the pseudogene TRBV3-2) and TRBJ1-4; 7 bases map to TRBD1. Source material: peripheral blood. Here the CDR3 DNA reads TGTGCCAGCAGCCAGGCAGGGGGTCTTCCGGGTGAAAAACTGTTTTTT. It yields the protein CASSQAGGLPGEKLFF.